The 16 T cell receptor beta chains below all came from one sample that was sequenced in a study of CD8 T cells in Susac syndrome. Reverse transcription of 0.5 to 1 ug RNA was performed with random hexamers. TCRdb reprocessed the immunoSEQ multiplex PCR reads with MiXCR, giving one entry per CDR3 protein. Here the sample spans about 140,000 distinct CDR3 sequences, around 93% being singletons. Specimen: CD4+ T cells from PBMCs. The receptor set was obtained from a human donor with Susac syndrome.

V usage is TRBV19 and J usage is TRBJ2-1; no clear D gene. The CDR3 runs 11 residues. Between the trimmed V and J ends, which lost 3 bases and 7 bases, there was a span of 4 bases. Germline V gene data show CDR1 as LNHDA and CDR2 as SQIVND (reference sequence). The CDR3 nucleotides are TGTGCCAGTAGTATTAGAAATGAGCAGTTCTTC. This translates into CASSIRNEQFF.

This sequence joins TRBV20-1 and TRBJ1-5; D is perhaps TRBD1 (5 bases). V lost 2 bases and J lost 6, with 11 bases in between. The CDR3 runs to 13 residues. Germline CDR1 DFQATT, CDR2 SNEGSKA (reference sequence). The CDR3 coding sequence is TGCAGTGCTAGAAATCAGGGTGGTCAGCCCCAGCATTTT. It encodes CSARNQGGQPQHF.

The J gene is TRBJ1-1, the V gene TRBV15; D not certain. The CDR3 totals 13 residues. Trimming took off 3 bases at V and 1 base at J, with 6 bases between the two ends. Germline loops: CDR1 LNHNV, CDR2 YYDKDF (reference sequence). CDR3 sequence reads: CATSRVGNTEAFF. The CDR3 nucleotides read TGTGCCACCAGCAGGGTAGGGAACACTGAAGCTTTCTTT.

This sequence joins TRBV11-2 and TRBJ2-7, with TRBD2 matching 10 bases. Per germline, CDR1 SGHAT and CDR2 FQNNGV. The trim removed 4 bases at V and 7 bases at J, leaving 10 bases unmatched. The CDR3 consists of 15 residues. The CDR3 DNA follows: TGTGCCAGCAGCTCTCCGGGACTAGCGATTTATGAGCAGTACTTC. Protein sequence: CASSSPGLAIYEQYF.

The CDR3 DNA follows: TGCAGTGCTAGATCGCTAAGGGGGAGCTCCTACAATGAGCAGTTCTTC. Its translation: CSARSLRGSSYNEQFF. J is TRBJ2-1 and V is TRBV20-1, with D perhaps matching TRBD1 (6 bases). The CDR3 extends over 16 amino acids. The ends were cut back, 2 bases at V and 0 bases at J, with 14 bases in the middle. Germline CDR1 reads DFQATT; CDR2 reads SNEGSKA (reference sequence).

The chain uses TRBV14 and TRBJ2-5; D not certain. In germline, CDR1 is SGHDN, CDR2 FVKESK. The ends were cut back, 0 bases at V and 0 bases at J, with 11 bases in the middle. This CDR3 comprises 16 residues. CDR3 DNA: TGTGCCAGCAGCCAAGAAGGCAGGCGGTACCAAGAGACCCAGTACTTC. This translates into CASSQEGRRYQETQYF.

This chain uses TRBV24-1 with TRBJ1-2; 7 bases fit TRBD1. CDR1 and CDR2 from the germline V gene are KGHDR and SFDVKD. This CDR3 spans 14 amino acids. Trimming at V came to 4 bases and at J to 8 bases, leaving 9 bases not matched to a gene. CDR3 protein: CATSDTRQGTGYTF. The CDR3 nucleotides are TGTGCCACCAGTGACACGAGACAGGGAACAGGCTACACCTTC.

This clonotype was found once. The V call is TRBV30, the J call TRBJ1-6, with TRBD1 matching 8 bases. CDR1 is GTSNPN, CDR2 SVGIG, per germline (reference sequence). Losses at the gene ends were 0 bases for V and 2 bases for J; bases not matched to a gene: 3. The length of the CDR3 is 16 residues. The CDR3 nucleotides read TGTGCCTGGAGTGTTCAGGGGGCCGCCTATAATTCACCCCTCCACTTT. Amino acids: CAWSVQGAAYNSPLHF.

V usage is TRBV7-2 and J usage is TRBJ2-7; D may match TRBD1 or TRBD2 (5 bases each). V was trimmed by 5 bases and J by 0 bases, leaving 14 bases between them. Germline CDR1 reads SGHTA; CDR2 reads FQGNSA. The CDR3 runs 15 residues. The chain's CDR3 is CASSRVVGVSYEQYF. In DNA, the CDR3 is TGTGCCAGCAGCCGGGTTGTGGGGGTCTCCTACGAGCAGTACTTC.

This rearrangement joins TRBV20-1 to TRBJ1-2; no reliable D call. This CDR3 has 13 amino acids. Germline CDR1 is DFQATT and CDR2 is SNEGSKA (reference sequence). Trimming shortened V by 3 bases and J by 6 bases, and 14 bases separated the two germline ends. CDR3 DNA: TGCAGTGCTAGGCGGCAGGAGAAGGATGGCTACACCTTC. Residues: CSARRQEKDGYTF.

The rearrangement links TRBV29-1 to TRBJ2-6; 7 bases match TRBD1. Unmatched junction bases numbered 6, after V lost 4 bases and J lost 0 bases. The CDR3 extends over 16 amino acids. From germline, CDR1 is SQVTM and CDR2 ANQGSEA. The CDR3 nucleotides are TGCAGCGTTGCCCGGACAGGTGGCTCTGGGGCCAACGTCCTGACTTTC. Residues: CSVARTGGSGANVLTF.

This rearrangement joins TRBV29-1 to TRBJ1-2; D is unclear. Per germline, CDR1 SQVTM and CDR2 ANQGSEA. V was pared by 3 bases and J by 5 bases, with 7 bases between. This CDR3 contains 11 residues. The CDR3 reads CSVDEQYGYTF. In nucleotides, the CDR3 is TGCAGCGTTGATGAACAGTATGGCTACACCTTC.

The chain has TRBV20-1 and TRBJ1-1; D unclear. The CDR3 contains 12 residues. CDR1 is DFQATT and CDR2 is SNEGSKA in the germline V gene (reference sequence). V was trimmed by 2 bases and J by 1 base, leaving 5 bases between them. CDR3 amino acids: CSARTQNTEAFF. The CDR3 coding sequence is TGCAGTGCTAGAACTCAGAACACTGAAGCTTTCTTT.

The V and J genes are TRBV30 and TRBJ1-4; tentative D call: TRBD1 (6 bases). The CDR3 runs to 16 residues. From germline, CDR1 is GTSNPN and CDR2 SVGIG (reference sequence). Trimming removed 0 bases at V and 7 bases at J, with 18 bases between. CDR3 sequence (DNA): TGTGCCTGGAGTGTAGCGCCGGGGGCGCGGATTGAAAAACTGTTTTTT. It codes for CAWSVAPGARIEKLFF.

The genes are TRBV20-1 and TRBJ2-5; TRBD1 matches 8 bases. The CDR3 contains 13 residues. The germline V gene encodes CDR1 DFQATT and CDR2 SNEGSKA (reference sequence). The trim removed 0 bases at V and 4 bases at J, leaving 1 base unmatched. For the CDR3, the DNA is TGCAGTGCTAGAGAGACAGGGGTAGAGACCCAGTACTTC. It yields the protein CSARETGVETQYF.

The chain recombines TRBV20-1 with TRBJ2-1, with TRBD2 matching over 8 bases. Germline CDR1 and CDR2: DFQATT and SNEGSKA (reference sequence). Trimming cost V 0 bases and J 7 bases; bases outside gene matches: 5. This CDR3 is 14 amino acids long. The CDR3 coding sequence is TGCAGTGCTAGAGACGGGAGGGCCGGTAATGAGCAGTTCTTC. Translation: CSARDGRAGNEQFF.